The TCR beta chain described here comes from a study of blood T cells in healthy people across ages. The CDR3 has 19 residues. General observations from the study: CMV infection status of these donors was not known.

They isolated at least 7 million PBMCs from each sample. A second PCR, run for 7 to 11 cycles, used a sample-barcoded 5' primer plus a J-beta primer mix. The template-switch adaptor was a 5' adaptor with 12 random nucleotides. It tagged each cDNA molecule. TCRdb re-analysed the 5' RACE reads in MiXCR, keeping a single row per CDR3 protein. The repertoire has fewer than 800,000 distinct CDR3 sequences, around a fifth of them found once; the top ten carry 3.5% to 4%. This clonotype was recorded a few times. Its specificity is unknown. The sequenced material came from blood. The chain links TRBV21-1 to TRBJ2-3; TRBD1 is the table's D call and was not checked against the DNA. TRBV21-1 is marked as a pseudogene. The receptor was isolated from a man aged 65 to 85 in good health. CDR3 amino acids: CASSRIPWDSGISTDTQYF. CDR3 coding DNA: TGTGCCAGCAGCAGGATCCCGTGGGACAGTGGTATAAGCACAGATACGCAGTATTTT.